Presented here are 25 T cell receptor beta chains from one specimen sequenced in a study of human T cells and chemical hapten exposure. TCRdb analysed the 5' RACE reads with MiXCR anew, one entry per CDR3 protein. The sample holds tens of thousands of distinct CDR3 sequences; roughly 8% are singletons and the top ten take around 2.3%. The total RNA was obtained from whole blood that was not fractionated. The receptors were gathered from a male donor in good health.

This clonotype was recorded at least ten times. The genes are TRBV20-1 and TRBJ1-5; a weak D match, TRBD1 (5 bases). Trimming took off 0 bases at V and 0 bases at J, with 9 bases between the two ends. This CDR3 comprises 15 residues. Germline V gives CDR1 DFQATT, CDR2 SNEGSKA (reference sequence). The CDR3 here is CSARDGRVSNQPQHF. In nucleotides, the CDR3 is TGCAGTGCTAGAGATGGCAGGGTTAGCAATCAGCCCCAGCATTTT.

This clonotype has ten or more counts. J is TRBJ2-1 and V is TRBV4-2, with TRBD1 as a possible D gene (6 bases). Trimming left V 6 bases short and J 0 bases short, with 9 bases between. The CDR3 totals 14 residues. Germline V gene lookup returns CDR1 LGHNA and CDR2 YNFKEQ. CDR3: CASSWTDSYNEQFF. The CDR3 DNA is TGTGCCAGCAGTTGGACAGACTCCTACAATGAGCAGTTCTTC.

The chain combines TRBV5-6 with TRBJ1-1; D is possibly TRBD1 (6 bases). Between the trimmed V and J ends, which lost 5 bases and 3 bases, there was a span of 11 bases. There are 13 residues in the CDR3. Looked up from germline, CDR1 is SGHDT and CDR2 is YYEEEE. The CDR3 loop reads CASSFGQYTEAFF. CDR3 in DNA: TGTGCCAGCAGTTTCGGACAGTACACTGAAGCTTTCTTT.

This clonotype was seen more than once but under ten times. The chain is built from TRBV14 and TRBJ1-1, with a tentative D call TRBD1 (5 bases). V gave up 3 bases and J gave up 0 bases, with 8 bases separating them. Germline V gene sequence: CDR1 SGHDN, CDR2 FVKESK. CDR3 length: 14 amino acids. For the CDR3, the DNA is TGTGCCAGCAGCCATCCCAGGGTGAACACTGAAGCTTTCTTT. Its protein is CASSHPRVNTEAFF. Full variable domain (remainder filled in from reference TRBV14 and TRBJ1-1): EAGVTQFPSHSVIEKGQTVTLRCDPISGHDNLYWYRRVMGKEIKFLLHFVKESKQDESGMPNNRFLAERTGGTYSTLKVQPAELEDSGVYFCASSHPRVNTEAFFGQGTRLTVV.

This clonotype was seen ten or more times. For the CDR3, the DNA is TGTGCCAGCAGCTTTGGGGACTGGTTGAGTAGCACAGATACGCAGTATTTT. Amino acids: CASSFGDWLSSTDTQYF. The chain carries TRBV7-6 and TRBJ2-3; the D gene is possibly TRBD2 (6 bases). Germline V gene sequence: CDR1 SGHVS, CDR2 FNYEAQ. CDR3 length equals 17 residues. Trimming stripped 3 bases from V and 0 bases from J, with 16 bases between.

This clonotype was found a few times. The chain employs TRBV5-6 and TRBJ2-7, with D unclear. V gave up 0 bases and J gave up 2 bases, with 9 bases separating them. Germline CDR1 reads SGHDT; CDR2 reads YYEEEE. This CDR3 contains 14 residues. CDR3 sequence: CASSLDGSAYEQYF. The DNA for the CDR3 is TGTGCCAGCAGCTTGGACGGGTCAGCCTACGAGCAGTACTTC.

Ten or more counts support this clonotype. The gene calls are TRBV13 and TRBJ2-5; 9 bases agree with TRBD2. CDR3 length equals 18 residues. CDR1 PRHDT and CDR2 FYEKMQ come from the germline V gene (reference sequence). With 4 bases clipped from V and 2 bases from J, the junction kept 14 bases outside the gene matches. CDR3 amino acids: CASSSPLIAGVEQETQYF. As DNA, the CDR3 is TGTGCCAGCAGCTCTCCACTGATAGCGGGGGTGGAGCAAGAGACCCAGTACTTC.

The genes are TRBV27 and TRBJ2-1; 10 bases match TRBD1. The germline CDR1 and CDR2 sequences are MNHEY and SMNVEV (reference sequence). CDR3 length equals 14 residues. V shed 5 bases, J shed 5 bases, and the junction held 3 bases outside the gene matches. CDR3 sequence reads: CASSIGTGDNEQFF. As DNA, the CDR3 is TGTGCCAGCAGTATCGGGACAGGGGACAATGAGCAGTTCTTC.

Many counts were recorded for this clonotype. The V call is TRBV7-9, the J call TRBJ1-4; the D gene is possibly TRBD1 (5 bases). Germline V gives CDR1 SEHNR, CDR2 FQNEAQ (reference sequence). V lost 3 bases and J lost 4, with 15 bases in between. This CDR3 region has 16 residues. The CDR3 DNA reads as TGTGCCAGCAGCTTTGTATTAGACAGCTTTAATGAAAAACTGTTTTTT. Protein: CASSFVLDSFNEKLFF.

This clonotype has a handful of counts. This chain connects TRBV5-8 to TRBJ1-5; TRBD1 aligns across 9 bases. The CDR3 spans 14 residues. V was pared by 6 bases and J by 4 bases, with 5 bases of the junction left unmatched. The germline CDR1 and CDR2 sequences are SGHTS and YDEGEE. CDR3 region: CASNGQGPNQPQHF. The CDR3 nucleotides are TGTGCCAGCAACGGACAGGGGCCGAATCAGCCCCAGCATTTT. The full variable domain, with the rest looked up from reference TRBV5-8 and TRBJ1-5, is EAGVTQSPTHLIKTRGQQATLRCSPISGHTSVYWYQQALGLGLQFLLWYDEGEERNRGNFPPRFSGRQFPNYSSELNVNALELEDSALYLCASNGQGPNQPQHFGDGTRLSIL.

This clonotype was detected a few times. The CDR3 loop reads CASSSPTYNTEAFF. DNA of the CDR3: TGCGCCAGCAGCTCCCCCACTTATAACACTGAAGCTTTCTTT. V is TRBV5-1 and J is TRBJ1-1; no definite D call. The germline V and J ends were trimmed by 3 bases and 2 bases, with 11 bases remaining between them. The CDR3 is 14 residues long. Germline V gene lookup returns CDR1 SGHRS and CDR2 YFSETQ.

Only a few counts were recorded for this clonotype. This chain connects TRBV5-1 to TRBJ2-1; 8 nucleotides align to TRBD2. This CDR3 spans 16 amino acids. Germline trimming cut 7 bases from V and 0 bases from J; bases unmatched to any gene: 9. Germline-derived CDR1 and CDR2 are SGHRS and YFSETQ. The CDR3 region is CASYPNGRDSYNEQFF. In DNA, the CDR3 is TGCGCCAGCTACCCCAACGGGAGGGACTCCTACAATGAGCAGTTCTTC.

Many counts were recorded for this clonotype. This chain uses TRBV6-4 with TRBJ2-1; 13 nucleotides line up with TRBD2. V shed 3 bases, J shed 10 bases, and the junction held 6 bases outside the gene matches. The CDR3 totals 15 residues. From germline, CDR1 is MRHNA and CDR2 SNTAGT. As DNA, the CDR3 is TGTGCCAGCAGTGATACTAGCGGGGGGGTAGAGGAGCAGTTCTTC. It encodes CASSDTSGGVEEQFF.

Many counts were recorded for this clonotype. The chain links TRBV20-1 to TRBJ1-6, with 7 bases matching TRBD1. The germline V gene has CDR1 DFQATT and CDR2 SNEGSKA (reference sequence). The CDR3 consists of 16 residues. J gave up 0 bases and V 5 bases, and 7 bases lay outside the gene matches. The CDR3 region is CSASDRDSSYNSPLHF. CDR3 coding DNA: TGCAGTGCTTCGGACCGGGACAGCTCCTATAATTCACCCCTCCACTTT.

This clonotype was recorded a few times. The chain is built from TRBV6-2 or TRBV6-3 and TRBJ1-2, with D possibly TRBD1 on 5 matching bases. Trimming left V 8 bases short and J 8 bases short, with 18 bases between. The CDR3 covers 13 residues. Germline V CDR1 and CDR2: MNHEY, SVGEGT. The CDR3 nucleotides are TGTGCCAGCTGTTTCGTGGACATTCGAGGCTACACCTTC. It yields the protein CASCFVDIRGYTF.

This clonotype was observed a few times. CDR3 in DNA: TGTGCCAGCAGTTACTTCTCGGGGTCGTACAATGAGCAGTTCTTC. Translating it yields CASSYFSGSYNEQFF. The chain has TRBV6-5 and TRBJ2-1, with a possible D match to TRBD2 (5 bases). CDR3 size: 15 residues. The germline V gene has CDR1 MNHEY and CDR2 SVGAGI. V was shortened by 1 base and J by 4 bases, with 11 bases between the two germline ends.

The sample holds a few counts of this clonotype. The rearrangement joins TRBV20-1 to TRBJ1-2; no firm D call. Germline V gene sequence: CDR1 DFQATT, CDR2 SNEGSKA (reference sequence). The CDR3 totals 14 residues. V lost 7 bases and J lost 0, with 15 bases in between. The CDR3 sequence is CSGPLTVTNYGYTF. The CDR3 DNA follows: TGCAGTGGACCCCTCACTGTTACTAACTATGGCTACACCTTC.

This clonotype was observed many times. The CDR3 DNA reads TGCAGCGTTACCGGGACGGTGACCTACGAGCAGTACTTC. Its translation is CSVTGTVTYEQYF. The genes are TRBV29-1 and TRBJ2-7; perhaps D is TRBD1 or TRBD2 (5 bases each). Trimming stripped 5 bases from V and 2 bases from J, with 13 bases between. There are 13 residues in the CDR3. Looked up from germline, CDR1 is SQVTM and CDR2 is ANQGSEA.

This clonotype was seen a handful of times. CDR3: CSVVSRGGQNYGYTF. The CDR3 DNA sequence: TGCAGCGTTGTTTCTAGAGGGGGACAGAACTATGGCTACACCTTC. The genes are TRBV29-1 and TRBJ1-2, with 7 bases aligning to TRBD1. The CDR3 has 15 residues. Germline lookup yields CDR1 SQVTM and CDR2 ANQGSEA. V dropped 4 bases and J dropped 2; count of bases not matched to a gene: 10.

This clonotype was seen at least ten times. The chain couples TRBV11-2 to TRBJ2-7; tentative D call: TRBD1 (5 bases). V dropped 5 bases and J dropped 2 bases, with 13 bases sitting between them. Germline values: CDR1 SGHAT, CDR2 FQNNGV. This CDR3 is built from 14 residues. CDR3 in amino acids: CASSSHRLTYEQYF. Written as DNA, the CDR3 is TGTGCCAGCAGCAGTCACAGGCTGACCTACGAGCAGTACTTC. The full variable domain, in which reference TRBV11-2 and TRBJ2-7 provide the parts outside the CDR3, is EAGVAQSPRYKIIEKRQSVAFWCNPISGHATLYWYQQILGQGPKLLIQFQNNGVVDDSQLPKDRFSAERLKGVDSTLKIQPAKLEDSAVYLCASSSHRLTYEQYFGPGTRLTVT.

This clonotype was detected ten times or more. V gene TRBV27 combines with J gene TRBJ2-1; 8 bases are a match to TRBD1. This CDR3 contains 16 residues. Germline CDR1 and CDR2: MNHEY and SMNVEV (reference sequence). The V and J ends lost 2 bases and 6 bases, in that order; junction bases with no gene match: 9. The CDR3 here is CASSLPGQGSINEQFF. The CDR3, as DNA: TGTGCCAGCAGTTTACCCGGACAGGGATCTATCAATGAGCAGTTCTTC.

This clonotype was seen many times. The V call is TRBV3-1, the J call TRBJ1-2, with TRBD1 as a possible D gene (6 bases). There are 15 residues in the CDR3. The germline V gene has CDR1 LGHDT and CDR2 YNNKEL (reference sequence). Trimming took off 8 bases at V and 2 bases at J, with 18 bases between the two ends. CDR3 sequence: CASSTLGGANYGYTF. DNA for the CDR3: TGTGCCAGCTCTACACTCGGGGGCGCAAACTATGGCTACACCTTC.

This clonotype has ten or more counts. The chain combines TRBV5-1 with TRBJ2-1; D remains unclear. The CDR3 is made up of 13 amino acids. The germline V and J ends were trimmed by 0 bases and 7 bases, with 8 bases remaining between them. CDR1 is SGHRS and CDR2 is YFSETQ in the germline V gene. As DNA, the CDR3 is TGCGCCAGCAGCTTGGGAAGTATGAATGAGCAGTTCTTC. The encoded protein is CASSLGSMNEQFF.

A few counts support this clonotype. This chain uses TRBV29-1 with TRBJ2-7; weak D call: TRBD2 (5 bases). V gave up 3 bases and J gave up 2 bases, with 11 bases separating them. Germline CDR1 and CDR2: SQVTM and ANQGSEA. The CDR3 has 13 residues. This CDR3 is CSVESREPYEQYF. CDR3 bases: TGCAGCGTTGAGTCACGGGAACCCTACGAGCAGTACTTC.

DNA for the CDR3: TGTGCCAGCAGCCTCCGGGACAGGAAGTACAATGAGCAGTTCTTC. As protein: CASSLRDRKYNEQFF. V usage is TRBV3-1 and J usage is TRBJ2-1; 8 bases align to TRBD1. CDR3 length: 15 residues. From germline, CDR1 is LGHDT and CDR2 YNNKEL (reference sequence). V shed 4 bases, J shed 4 bases, and the junction held 6 bases outside the gene matches.